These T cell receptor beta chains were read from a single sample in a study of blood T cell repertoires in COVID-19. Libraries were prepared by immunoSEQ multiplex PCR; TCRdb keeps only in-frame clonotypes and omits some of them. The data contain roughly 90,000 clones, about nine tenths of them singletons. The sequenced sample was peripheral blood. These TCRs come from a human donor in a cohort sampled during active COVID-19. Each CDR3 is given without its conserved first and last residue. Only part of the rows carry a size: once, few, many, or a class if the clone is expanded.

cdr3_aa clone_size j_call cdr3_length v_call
ASSVDRDTQY few TRBJ2-3 10 TRBV9
ASTGASGSNNEQF . TRBJ2-1 13 TRBV19
ASSPSIDPWATGELF few TRBJ2-2 15 TRBV11-2
ASSFTGEYEQY . TRBJ2-7 11 TRBV7-9
ASSVQGTNEKLF . TRBJ1-4 12 TRBV2
ASPKSRSETQY . TRBJ2-5 11 TRBV6-5
ASTSPGAGTGELF . TRBJ2-2 13 TRBV9
ASSPRGINEQF . TRBJ2-1 11 TRBV18
ASSTTGGVNEQF . TRBJ2-1 12 TRBV5-1
ASSFGTHEAF few TRBJ1-1 10 TRBV5-6
ASSPTVAGDPGELF . TRBJ2-2 14 TRBV18
ASSYRDSGNTIY . TRBJ1-3 12 TRBV6-5
ASSPALREAYNEQF once TRBJ2-1 14 TRBV5-1
SASHRQLSGANVLT . TRBJ2-6 14 TRBV20-1
ASSPFLANTEAF once TRBJ1-1 12 TRBV7-9
ASSFGAGNGYT . TRBJ1-2 11 TRBV7-8
ASKGEGSTEAF . TRBJ1-1 11 TRBV25-1
ASSPLRAEETQY . TRBJ2-5 12 TRBV4-1
ASSQRLAIYNEQF . TRBJ2-1 13 TRBV3-1/TRBV3-2
ASSPGTGDEKLF . TRBJ1-4 12 TRBV18
ASSWGAGEPNEQF . TRBJ2-1 13 TRBV5-1
ASSVGGRGETQY . TRBJ2-5 12 TRBV9
ASSQDSEYGEQY once TRBJ2-7 12 TRBV4-1
ASSLNTGLAGLAGELF . TRBJ2-2 16 TRBV7-3
ASSLQGNTEAF . TRBJ1-1 11 TRBV11-3
ASGERTDTQY . TRBJ2-3 10 TRBV28
ASSPTGEYGYT . TRBJ1-2 11 TRBV10-1
ASSVVAGLAHNEQF . TRBJ2-1 14 TRBV9
ASRVGLSSYEQY . TRBJ2-7 12 TRBV28
ATSEAGGPSNEQF . TRBJ2-1 13 TRBV24-1
ASSYSTSGLSNVADTQY many TRBJ2-3 17 TRBV6-2/TRBV6-3
ASSLRSGNHNEQF . TRBJ2-1 13 TRBV3-1/TRBV3-2
ASSSGGDTQY once TRBJ2-3 10 TRBV6-5
ASSPDRGRQPQH once TRBJ1-5 12 TRBV3-1/TRBV3-2
ASSSRQSSSYNEQF . TRBJ2-1 14 TRBV6-2/TRBV6-3
ASSFLGGEAF . TRBJ1-1 10 TRBV12-3/TRBV12-4
ASSLRASYEQY . TRBJ2-7 11 TRBV9
ASSLRGLAEAF . TRBJ1-1 11 TRBV28
ASSPAGGVQETQY . TRBJ2-5 13 TRBV4-1
ASSLPGQPREKLF . TRBJ1-4 13 TRBV7-9
ASSLGQIYEQY . TRBJ2-7 11 TRBV7-9
ASSLDRLRYNEQF few TRBJ2-1 13 TRBV14
ASSYPPGGRLSNEQF . TRBJ2-1 15 TRBV5-6
ASSAFSGRFYEQY . TRBJ2-7 13 TRBV7-9
ASSLAGTGKGAF few TRBJ1-1 12 TRBV11-2
ASSEGGQYEQPQH . TRBJ1-5 13 TRBV2
ASSIRGRHNEQF . TRBJ2-1 12 TRBV19
ASRAGQEANYGYT . TRBJ1-2 13 TRBV27